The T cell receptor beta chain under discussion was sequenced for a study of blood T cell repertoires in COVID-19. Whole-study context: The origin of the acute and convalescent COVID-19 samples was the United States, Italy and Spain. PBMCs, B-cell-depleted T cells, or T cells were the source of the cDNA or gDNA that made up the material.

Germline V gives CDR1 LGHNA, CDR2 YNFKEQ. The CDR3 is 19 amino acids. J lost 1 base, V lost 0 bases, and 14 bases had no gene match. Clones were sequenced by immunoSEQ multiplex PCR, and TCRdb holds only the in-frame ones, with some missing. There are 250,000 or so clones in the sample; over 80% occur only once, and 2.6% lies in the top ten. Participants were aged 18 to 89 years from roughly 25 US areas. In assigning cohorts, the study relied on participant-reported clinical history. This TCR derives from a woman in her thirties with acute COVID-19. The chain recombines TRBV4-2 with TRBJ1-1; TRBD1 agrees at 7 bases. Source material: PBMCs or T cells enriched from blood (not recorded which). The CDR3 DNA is TGTGCCAGCAGCCAAGATCAGCGCGACAGGGCCCACTCGAACACTGAAGCTTTCTTT. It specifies CASSQDQRDRAHSNTEAFF.